One and the same sample provided the 2 T cell receptor beta chains below, sequenced in a study of cytomegalovirus exposure and HLA in healthy donors. Primers: 60 Vbeta forward and 13 Jbeta reverse. This table comes from immunoSEQ multiplex PCR, and its TCRdb copy is limited to in-frame clones, with some not included. The sample gives 200,000 to 250,000 clones, around nine tenths of which show up once; 1% is in the top ten. Sequences were obtained from PBMCs. The receptors were sampled from a young woman in good health and CMV-seronegative.

This clone was seen a few times. The V call is TRBV10-3, the J call TRBJ1-2; perhaps TRBD1 as D (5 bases). The V gene's germline CDR1 is ENHRY and CDR2 SYGVKD. The ends were cut back, 3 bases at V and 4 bases at J, with 12 bases in the middle. This CDR3 comprises 14 residues. Here the CDR3 reads CAISDRERFYGYTF. DNA for the CDR3: TGTGCCATCAGTGACAGGGAAAGGTTCTATGGCTACACCTTC.

This clone was observed a single time. The gene calls are TRBV6-1 and TRBJ1-5; unclear D gene. The V gene lost 2 bases and the J gene lost 6 bases, with 8 bases spanning the gap. CDR3 length: 13 amino acids. Germline V gene lookup returns CDR1 MNHNS and CDR2 SASEGT. The CDR3 spells CASSEREGQPQHF. CDR3 bases: TGTGCCAGCAGTGAAAGGGAGGGTCAGCCCCAGCATTTT.